One TCR beta chain is described in this entry. The study recruited people aged about 18 to 89 years across approximately 25 US areas. Produced via immunoSEQ multiplex PCR; TCRdb's table is partial and in-frame only. Of about 400,000 clones in the sample, roughly 88% were seen once. There are 15 residues in the CDR3. Germline CDR1 and CDR2: MDHEN and SYDVKM. Trimming removed 1 base from V and 8 bases from J; junction bases left unmatched: 9. The data are from a study of blood T cell repertoires in COVID-19. The sequenced sample was PBMCs or T cells enriched from blood (not recorded which). This clonotype was obtained from a woman in her thirties or forties with acute COVID-19. The chain recombines TRBV28 with TRBJ1-2; 8 nucleotides agree with TRBD1. DNA for the CDR3: TGTGCCAGCAGTTTATTGGTTGCAGGGGGCGTCGGCTACACCTTC. It codes for CASSLLVAGGVGYTF.